The 21 T cell receptor beta chains in this list originate from one sample, sequenced in a study of T-cell memory formation after mild COVID-19. MiXCR, applied by TCRdb to the 5' RACE reads, yields one record per CDR3 protein. The profile covers more than 350,000 distinct CDR3 sequences, with under 25% appearing a single time and under 15% taken by the ten largest. Specimen: PBMCs or a T cell subset sorted from them (not recorded which). All receptors come from an adult woman who had mild COVID-19 (a few samples of this study predate the infection). Cell type and time point are not known.

The chain uses TRBV4-1 and TRBJ2-5; possible D gene TRBD1, 5 bases. The CDR3 totals 16 residues. Germline CDR1 and CDR2: MGHRA and YSYEKL. Trimming stripped 1 base from V and 1 base from J, with 13 bases between. CDR3 DNA sequence: TGCGCCAGCAGCCAAGGCCTCCTAGGGGCCCAAGAGACCCAGTACTTC. Residues: CASSQGLLGAQETQYF.

This clonotype showed up just a few times. The chain couples TRBV5-1 to TRBJ1-1; 9 nucleotides agree with TRBD1. J lost 4 bases, V lost 3 bases, and 4 bases had no gene match. The germline CDR1 and CDR2 sequences are SGHRS and YFSETQ. This CDR3 has 14 residues. Written as DNA, the CDR3 is TGCGCCAGCAGCTGGACAGGGGAGGGCACTGAAGCTTTCTTT. Translated, it gives CASSWTGEGTEAFF.

This clonotype showed up just a few times. This chain connects TRBV19 to TRBJ1-5; D uncertain. Trimming took 3 bases from V and 1 from J, leaving 13 bases between them. Looked up from germline, CDR1 is LNHDA and CDR2 is SQIVND (reference sequence). This CDR3 is built from 16 residues. The CDR3 reads CASSIKGQLSNQPQHF. In DNA form, the CDR3 reads TGTGCCAGTAGTATCAAGGGCCAGCTGAGCAATCAGCCCCAGCATTTT.

J is TRBJ1-1 and V is TRBV5-5, with D possibly being TRBD1 (5 bases). The CDR3 length is 13 residues. V lost 7 bases to trimming and J lost 2 bases, with 12 bases between them. Germline V CDR1 and CDR2: SGHKS, YYEKEE (reference sequence). This chain's CDR3 is CASYWGSNTEAFF. In DNA form, the CDR3 reads TGTGCCAGCTACTGGGGGTCTAACACTGAAGCTTTCTTT.

This sequence joins TRBV6-1 and TRBJ2-5; D remains unclear. This CDR3 has 14 amino acids. Germline values: CDR1 MNHNS, CDR2 SASEGT. V was trimmed by 2 bases and J by 0 bases, leaving 7 bases between them. As DNA, the CDR3 is TGTGCCAGCAGTGAACTTCCCTACCAAGAGACCCAGTACTTC. Its translation: CASSELPYQETQYF.

The chain has TRBV10-3 and TRBJ2-3; 11 bases are shared with TRBD2. The germline V gene has CDR1 ENHRY and CDR2 SYGVKD. The CDR3 sequence is 15 residues long. The V segment lost 2 bases and the J segment 3 bases; nucleotides outside the gene matches: 1. CDR3: CAISERLAGTDTQYF. In nucleotides, the CDR3 is TGTGCCATCAGTGAGAGACTAGCGGGAACAGATACGCAGTATTTT.

This clonotype turned up a few times. The V gene is TRBV12-3 or TRBV12-4, the J gene TRBJ2-3; 8 bases map to TRBD2. Trimming removed 5 bases from V and 4 bases from J; junction bases left unmatched: 8. CDR3 size: 15 residues. The CDR3 DNA reads as TGTGCCAGCAGTATACGGGGGGGCCGGTCAGATACGCAGTATTTT. It encodes CASSIRGGRSDTQYF.

This clonotype was seen only a few times. The chain links TRBV12-3 or TRBV12-4 to TRBJ2-3; D is unclear. The V gene lost 6 bases and the J gene lost 2 bases, with 9 bases spanning the gap. There are 13 residues in the CDR3. CDR3 region: CASRSSTTDTQYF. CDR3 DNA: TGTGCCAGCAGATCTTCTACCACAGATACGCAGTATTTT.

A few counts support this clonotype. The chain couples TRBV29-1 to TRBJ2-5, with 11 nucleotides matching TRBD2. CDR3 length: 14 amino acids. Germline-derived CDR1 and CDR2 are SQVTM and ANQGSEA. The trim removed 5 bases at V and 3 bases at J, leaving 5 bases unmatched. The CDR3 DNA is TGCAGCGTTAGACTAGCGGGGAATGAAGAGACCCAGTACTTC. This translates into CSVRLAGNEETQYF. The full variable domain, completed using reference TRBV29-1 and TRBJ2-5, is SAVISQKPSRDICQRGTSLTIQCQVDSQVTMMFWYRQQPGQSLTLIATANQGSEATYESGFVIDKFPISRPNLTFSTLTVSNMSPEDSSIYLCSVRLAGNEETQYFGPGTRLLVL.

This clonotype was observed a few times. The chain has TRBV20-1 and TRBJ1-2, with D unresolved. Trimming left V 0 bases short and J 1 base short, with 12 bases between. The germline CDR1 and CDR2 sequences are DFQATT and SNEGSKA (reference sequence). The CDR3 has 15 residues. The CDR3 sequence: CSARDIQLHNYGYTF. In DNA form, the CDR3 reads TGCAGTGCTAGAGATATACAGCTACATAACTATGGCTACACCTTC.

The chain uses TRBV20-1 and TRBJ1-2; D unresolved. Germline lookup yields CDR1 DFQATT and CDR2 SNEGSKA (reference sequence). V was clipped by 0 bases and J by 2 bases, with 7 bases between them. This CDR3 is built from 13 residues. The CDR3 region has the DNA TGCAGTGCTAGAGATCAGGAGAACTATGGCTACACCTTC. Translating gives CSARDQENYGYTF.

This clonotype was counted a few times. The genes are TRBV6-5 and TRBJ2-7, with TRBD2 matching over 10 bases. V trimming: 6 bases; J trimming: 6 bases; junction bases outside the gene matches: 5. Germline V CDR1 and CDR2: MNHEY, SVGAGI. The CDR3 sequence is 13 residues long. In DNA, the CDR3 is TGTGCCAGCAGGAAGGGACTAGCGCTCGAGCAGTACTTC. Translating it yields CASRKGLALEQYF.

The rearrangement links TRBV3-1 to TRBJ1-2, with 8 bases that match TRBD1. The junction had 7 bases not matched to a gene; V was cut back by 4 bases and J by 3 bases. CDR1 and CDR2 from the germline V gene are LGHDT and YNNKEL (reference sequence). The CDR3 extends over 15 amino acids. This CDR3 reads CASSPEDRAYYGYTF. CDR3 coding DNA: TGTGCCAGCAGCCCAGAGGACAGGGCCTACTATGGCTACACCTTC.

This chain uses TRBV5-1 with TRBJ2-7; TRBD2 agrees at 8 bases. Germline V gene data show CDR1 as SGHRS and CDR2 as YFSETQ. This CDR3 has 14 residues. The V and J ends lost 6 bases and 6 bases, in that order; junction bases with no gene match: 11. DNA of the CDR3: TGCGCCAGCACCGGGGGGGCGGGGACGTTCGAGCAGTACTTC. It is translated as CASTGGAGTFEQYF.

CDR3 region: CASSPEGFNSPLHF. CDR3 in DNA: TGCGCCAGCAGCCCGGAGGGGTTTAATTCACCCCTCCACTTT. The chain recombines TRBV5-1 with TRBJ1-6, with D tentatively TRBD1 (5 bases). The CDR3 is 14 amino acids. V was pared by 4 bases and J by 6 bases, with 11 bases between. The germline V gene encodes CDR1 SGHRS and CDR2 YFSETQ.

In this sample, this clonotype turned up a few times. The J gene is TRBJ2-5, the V gene TRBV7-9; no reliable D call. CDR1 is SEHNR and CDR2 is FQNEAQ in the germline V gene (reference sequence). V was trimmed by 4 bases and J by 5 bases, leaving 14 bases between them. This CDR3 contains 14 residues. CDR3: CASSSPRAVETQYF. As DNA, the CDR3 is TGTGCCAGCAGCTCGCCCCGGGCCGTGGAGACCCAGTACTTC.

The V call is TRBV4-3, the J call TRBJ2-3; D assignment may be TRBD1 or TRBD2 (5 bases each). V was pared by 1 base and J by 1 base, with 9 bases between. The CDR3 runs to 15 residues. Germline CDR1 is LGHNA and CDR2 is YSLEER. The CDR3 is CASSQAGDRTDTQYF. For the CDR3, the DNA is TGCGCCAGCAGCCAAGCCGGGGACCGCACAGATACGCAGTATTTT.

This chain links TRBV7-3 with TRBJ2-2, with no clear D. V lost 0 bases, J lost 4 bases, and 6 bases lay in between. The germline gives CDR1 SGHTA, CDR2 FQGTGA. The CDR3 runs to 14 residues. The CDR3 sequence: CASSLTQTTGELFF. DNA of the CDR3: TGTGCCAGCAGCTTAACTCAGACCACCGGGGAGCTGTTTTTT.

In its sample, this clonotype was seen a few times. CDR3 amino acids: CASSLGRREEETQYF. In DNA, the CDR3 is TGTGCCAGCAGCTTAGGACGCAGGGAAGAAGAGACCCAGTACTTC. The J gene is TRBJ2-5, the V gene TRBV7-9; possible D gene TRBD1, 5 bases. The CDR3 has 15 amino acids. Germline V gene sequence: CDR1 SEHNR, CDR2 FQNEAQ (reference sequence). Trimming removed 1 base at V and 3 bases at J, with 12 bases between.

This clonotype has just a few counts. This chain links TRBV5-1 with TRBJ1-1, with a tentative D call TRBD1 (6 bases). Germline assignment: CDR1 SGHRS and CDR2 YFSETQ. Trimming stripped 3 bases from V and 5 bases from J, with 11 bases between. The CDR3 extends over 13 amino acids. CDR3 DNA: TGCGCCAGCAGCTGGCACGACAGGACTGAAGCTTTCTTT. This sequence encodes CASSWHDRTEAFF. The whole variable domain, remainder taken from reference TRBV5-1 and TRBJ1-1, is KAGVTQTPRYLIKTRGQQVTLSCSPISGHRSVSWYQQTPGQGLQFLFEYFSETQRNKGNFPGRFSGRQFSNSRSEMNVSTLELGDSALYLCASSWHDRTEAFFGQGTRLTVV.

This chain uses TRBV5-5 with TRBJ1-4; D not certain. The CDR3 extends over 15 amino acids. Germline V gene data show CDR1 as SGHKS and CDR2 as YYEKEE (reference sequence). With 1 base removed from V and 8 bases from J, the gap between germline ends came to 15 bases. CDR3 region: CASSLSWGMGEKLFF. In DNA, the CDR3 is TGTGCCAGCAGCTTGTCGTGGGGTATGGGAGAAAAACTGTTTTTT.